This T cell receptor beta chain was retrieved from a study of CD8 T cells in Susac syndrome. Healthy donors formed controls matched for age and sex. The authors reverse transcribed roughly 0.5 to 1 ug RNA with random hexamers. TCR beta CDR3 was amplified by immunoSEQ multiplex PCR. This amplification extended across 54 Vbeta and 13 Jbeta segments. TCRdb passed the immunoSEQ multiplex PCR reads through MiXCR, listing each CDR3 protein once. Among approximately 120,000 distinct CDR3 sequences listed, 90% to 95% were seen once. The source is a human donor in good health. Sequenced sample: CD4+ T cells from PBMCs.

The CDR3 DNA reads as TGTGCCACCAGTGATCCCCGGACTAGTTCGGATACGCAGTATTTT. Amino acids: CATSDPRTSSDTQYF. The chain links TRBV24-1 to TRBJ2-3; TRBD2 matches at 7 bases. With V trimmed by 3 bases and J by 6 bases, 8 bases remained unmatched. From germline, CDR1 is KGHDR and CDR2 SFDVKD. This CDR3 spans 15 amino acids.